The 21 T cell receptor beta chains listed next were all sequenced from one sample in a study of Tregs in tolerant kidney transplant recipients. Recipients received nonmyeloablative bone marrow transplants from related graft donors, with transient mixed chimerism. Assay: immunoSEQ multiplex PCR; the TCRdb copy retains only in-frame clones and omits some. The table shows about 90,000 clones, with 93% occurring only once. Sample: CD4+ T cells from blood (PBMCs), taken 12 months after the transplant. Receptors were obtained from a human patient who received a combined kidney and bone marrow transplant. Some T cells here may be from the graft donor.

The chain combines TRBV19 with TRBJ2-7, with TRBD2 identical over 12 bases. Germline loops: CDR1 LNHDA, CDR2 SQIVND (reference sequence). V lost 11 bases and J lost 3; bases outside the gene matches: 11. The CDR3 is 15 residues long. The CDR3 region is CAHQRKTSGSYEQYF. The DNA for the CDR3 is TGTGCCCACCAGCGAAAGACTAGCGGGAGCTACGAGCAGTACTTC.

CDR3 region: CASSPRLAGGYEQYF. CDR3 in DNA: TGCGCCAGCAGCCCGCGACTAGCGGGAGGTTACGAGCAGTACTTC. The rearrangement uses TRBV5-1 and TRBJ2-7, with 13 positions matching TRBD2. Germline lookup yields CDR1 SGHRS and CDR2 YFSETQ. The CDR3 totals 15 residues. With 4 bases clipped from V and 4 bases from J, the junction kept 5 bases outside the gene matches.

This clone has only one observation. The chain employs TRBV5-6 and TRBJ2-7; D ambiguous. V was cut by 0 bases and J by 3 bases, with 7 bases left in between. CDR1 is SGHDT, CDR2 YYEEEE, per germline. This CDR3 is built from 13 residues. CDR3 DNA sequence: TGTGCCAGCAGCTTGGGCGGATTCTACGAGCAGTACTTC. Translated: CASSLGGFYEQYF.

This sequence joins TRBV4-2 and TRBJ2-7, with a weak D call TRBD1 (5 bases). There are 15 residues in the CDR3. V lost 2 bases to trimming and J lost 4 bases, with 15 bases between them. Germline V CDR1 and CDR2: LGHNA, YNFKEQ. The CDR3 region has the DNA TGTGCCAGCAGCCAATCAGGGATCAGGGTTTACGAGCAGTACTTC. It codes for CASSQSGIRVYEQYF.

This clone was counted between two and nine times. The chain recombines TRBV6-6 with TRBJ1-2; TRBD1 matches at 9 bases. Trimming cost V 4 bases and J 4 bases; bases outside gene matches: 7. Germline lookup yields CDR1 MNHNY and CDR2 SVGAGI (reference sequence). The CDR3 consists of 15 residues. CDR3 DNA: TGTGCCAGCAGTTCCCTCCGGGACAGGGTCTATGGCTACACCTTC. Residues: CASSSLRDRVYGYTF.

The chain links TRBV5-1 to TRBJ2-3; the D gene is possibly TRBD2 (6 bases). The CDR3 totals 19 residues. From germline, CDR1 is SGHRS and CDR2 YFSETQ. V gave up 4 bases and J gave up 4 bases, with 28 bases separating them. The CDR3 coding sequence is TGCGCCAGCAGCCGCCTTTTTAATAGGCTAGCGAATGGGCCAGATACGCAGTATTTT. Its translation: CASSRLFNRLANGPDTQYF. The whole variable domain, remainder taken from reference TRBV5-1 and TRBJ2-3, is KAGVTQTPRYLIKTRGQQVTLSCSPISGHRSVSWYQQTPGQGLQFLFEYFSETQRNKGNFPGRFSGRQFSNSRSEMNVSTLELGDSALYLCASSRLFNRLANGPDTQYFGPGTRLTVL.

This chain uses TRBV14 with TRBJ2-5; D is ambiguous. The CDR3 extends over 13 amino acids. Germline assignment: CDR1 SGHDN and CDR2 FVKESK. Between the trimmed V and J ends, which lost 0 bases and 7 bases, there was a span of 9 bases. The CDR3 protein is CASSQDLAGTQYF. DNA of the CDR3: TGTGCCAGCAGCCAAGACTTAGCTGGGACCCAGTACTTC.

The table lists this clone with a count of one. This chain joins TRBV7-2 and TRBJ2-7; tentatively, D is TRBD2 (5 bases). The CDR3 is 15 amino acids. Looked up from germline, CDR1 is SGHTA and CDR2 is FQGNSA. V was trimmed by 2 bases and J by 4 bases, leaving 15 bases between them. CDR3 DNA: TGTGCCAGCAGCTTAAGTGTCGGCTGGAGGTACGAGCAGTACTTC. Translated, it gives CASSLSVGWRYEQYF. The full variable domain, in which reference TRBV7-2 and TRBJ2-7 provide the parts outside the CDR3, is GAGVSQSPSNKVTEKGKDVELRCDPISGHTALYWYRQSLGQGLEFLIYFQGNSAPDKSGLPSDRFSAERTGGSVSTLTIQRTQQEDSAVYLCASSLSVGWRYEQYFGPGTRLTVT.

This clone appeared a few times. CDR3 residues: CASTLSQGQFF. The DNA of the CDR3 is TGTGCCAGCACCCTGTCACAGGGGCAGTTCTTC. The chain employs TRBV21-1 and TRBJ2-1; the DNA was not compared with TRBD1, the D call given in the table. TRBV21-1 is tagged as a pseudogene. The CDR3 consists of 11 residues.

The chain recombines TRBV19 with TRBJ1-2; D not resolved. The V and J ends lost 3 bases and 6 bases respectively, with 14 bases between them. CDR3 length: 14 residues. The germline V gene has CDR1 LNHDA and CDR2 SQIVND (reference sequence). The CDR3 spells CASSIGREENGYTF. The CDR3, as DNA: TGTGCCAGTAGTATTGGGCGGGAGGAGAATGGCTACACCTTC.

V usage is TRBV5-1 and J usage is TRBJ2-5, with 7 nucleotides matching TRBD1. The J call is in doubt because the DNA end fits TRBJ2-7 better. The CDR3 totals 15 residues. Germline-derived CDR1 and CDR2 are SGHRS and YFSETQ. CDR3 loop: CASSLTRQGLHEQYF. In DNA form, the CDR3 reads TGCGCCAGCAGCTTAACGCGACAGGGCTTGCACGAGCAGTACTTC.

This rearrangement joins TRBV6-5 to TRBJ1-1, with TRBD1 identical over 7 bases. Trimming cost V 2 bases and J 11 bases; bases outside gene matches: 8. CDR1 is MNHEY, CDR2 SVGAGI, per germline. The CDR3 consists of 13 residues. CDR3 in DNA: TGTGCCAGCAGTTACACCGTGGGACAGACCGCTTTCTTT. Its translation is CASSYTVGQTAFF.

The chain couples TRBV5-6 to TRBJ2-5, with TRBD1 matching over 7 bases. The germline V gene has CDR1 SGHDT and CDR2 YYEEEE. This CDR3 contains 16 residues. The V and J ends lost 2 bases and 2 bases, in that order; junction bases with no gene match: 9. The DNA for the CDR3 is TGTGCCAGCAGCTTTATGGGACAGCGGTGGCAAGAGACCCAGTACTTC. Translated, it gives CASSFMGQRWQETQYF.

The rearrangement links TRBV27 to TRBJ1-1, with D maybe TRBD1 (5 bases). The CDR3 contains 16 residues. The V gene lost 5 bases and the J gene lost 11 bases, with 27 bases spanning the gap. Germline V gene lookup returns CDR1 MNHEY and CDR2 SMNVEV (reference sequence). This CDR3 is CASSPLGRGLSFVAFF. The CDR3 nucleotides read TGTGCCAGCAGTCCGCTGGGAAGGGGCCTATCTTTTGTGGCTTTCTTT.

This clone appeared a single time. The rearrangement uses TRBV11-3 and TRBJ2-7; 10 bases fit TRBD2. Germline-derived CDR1 and CDR2 are SGHNT and YENEEA. CDR3 size: 15 residues. V was clipped by 1 base and J by 3 bases; unmatched bases: 3. DNA for the CDR3: TGTGCCAGCAGCTTAGGACTAGCGGGCAACTACGAGCAGTACTTC. It translates to CASSLGLAGNYEQYF.

This chain connects TRBV12-5 to TRBJ2-1; 9 nucleotides agree with TRBD2. The J segment lost 4 bases and the V segment lost 0 bases, leaving 7 bases of the junction unmatched. The CDR3 is 17 residues long. The germline V gene has CDR1 LGHNT and CDR2 FRNRAP. The CDR3 loop reads CASGLVSVAGVYNEQFF. The CDR3, as DNA: TGTGCTAGTGGTTTGGTAAGTGTAGCGGGAGTTTACAATGAGCAGTTCTTC.

Concerning this clone itself: The junction departs from the called germline gene at one end, perhaps through a read error. Other nucleotide sequences from this sample produce the same CDR3. The rearrangement uses TRBV5-4 and TRBJ2-5, with 16 positions matching TRBD2. The CDR3 covers 18 residues. Germline V gene data show CDR1 as SGHNT and CDR2 as YYREEE (reference sequence). CDR3 nucleotides: TGCGCCAGCAGGGGGGGACTAGCGGGAGGGGGGCCCCAAGAGACCCAGTACTTC. Translating gives CASRGGLAGGGPQETQYF.

This chain joins TRBV27 and TRBJ2-3; 11 bases are a match to TRBD2. The CDR3 runs 16 residues. Germline loops: CDR1 MNHEY, CDR2 SMNVEV (reference sequence). J was trimmed by 1 base and V by 0 bases; bases with no gene match: 0. The CDR3 loop is CASSLSGLAGTDTQYF. The DNA of the CDR3 is TGTGCCAGCAGTTTATCGGGACTAGCGGGCACAGATACGCAGTATTTT.

The CDR3 DNA reads TGTGCCAGCTCACTTCTGACAGCACTTAGCTCCTACGAGCAGTACTTC. Encoded protein: CASSLLTALSSYEQYF. The chain employs TRBV18 and TRBJ2-7, with D tentatively TRBD1 (5 bases). This CDR3 region has 16 residues. V was cut by 4 bases and J by 0 bases, with 16 bases left in between. Germline CDR1 and CDR2: KGHSH and LQKENI.

The chain carries TRBV4-3 and TRBJ1-1; the D gene is possibly TRBD1 (6 bases). V gave up 7 bases and J gave up 4 bases, with 13 bases separating them. CDR3 size: 13 residues. Per the germline V gene, CDR1 is LGHNA and CDR2 is YSLEER. The CDR3 sequence: CASKRQAGTEAFF. The CDR3 DNA follows: TGCGCCAGCAAAAGACAGGCGGGCACTGAAGCTTTCTTT.

This clone was seen only a few times. The rearrangement links TRBV5-1 to TRBJ1-4; TRBD1 aligns across 8 bases. The germline gives CDR1 SGHRS, CDR2 YFSETQ. The ends lost 3 bases at V and 8 bases at J; junction bases unmatched: 6. CDR3 size: 14 residues. CDR3 in amino acids: CASSSGQGEEKLFF. CDR3 in DNA: TGCGCCAGCAGCTCCGGACAGGGTGAAGAAAAACTGTTTTTT. Supplemented by reference TRBV5-1 and TRBJ1-4, the full variable domain reads KAGVTQTPRYLIKTRGQQVTLSCSPISGHRSVSWYQQTPGQGLQFLFEYFSETQRNKGNFPGRFSGRQFSNSRSEMNVSTLELGDSALYLCASSSGQGEEKLFFGSGTQLSVL.